This T cell receptor (beta chain) was retrieved from a study of response to subunit inactivated influenza vaccine. Germline V gene data show CDR1 as SQVTM and CDR2 as ANQGSEA. Trimming took 4 bases from V and 6 from J, leaving 16 bases between them. The CDR3 runs 14 residues. One entry per CDR3 protein results from TCRdb running MiXCR on the RT-PCR reads. In the table there are 540,000 or so distinct CDR3 sequences, 10% to 15% of which are singletons. Study-wide results and limits: Each seasonal flu vaccination may recruit only limited new T cells, authors suggested.

This clonotype was counted at least ten times. Its cognate antigen is unknown. The V call is TRBV29-1, the J call TRBJ2-1, with D tentatively TRBD1 or TRBD2 (5 bases each). Sample: PBMCs from blood, taken roughly 45 days after vaccination. The clonotype was recovered from a man aged 50-59 years who received an inactivated influenza vaccine. This CDR3 is CSVARWDLGNEQFF. DNA of the CDR3: TGCAGCGTTGCCAGGTGGGACCTAGGCAATGAGCAGTTCTTC.